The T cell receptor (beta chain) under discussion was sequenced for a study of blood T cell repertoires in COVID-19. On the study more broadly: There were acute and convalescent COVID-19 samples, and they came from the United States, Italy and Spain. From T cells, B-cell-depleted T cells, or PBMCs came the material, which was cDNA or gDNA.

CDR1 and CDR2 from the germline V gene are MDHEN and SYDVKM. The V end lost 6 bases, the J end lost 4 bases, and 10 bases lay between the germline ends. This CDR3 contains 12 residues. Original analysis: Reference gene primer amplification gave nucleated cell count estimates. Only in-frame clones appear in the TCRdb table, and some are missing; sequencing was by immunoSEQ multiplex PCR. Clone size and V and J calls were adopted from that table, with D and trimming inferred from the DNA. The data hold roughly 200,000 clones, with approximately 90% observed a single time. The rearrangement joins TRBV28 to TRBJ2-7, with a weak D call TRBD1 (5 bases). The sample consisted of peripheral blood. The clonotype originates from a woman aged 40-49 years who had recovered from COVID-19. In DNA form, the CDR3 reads TGTGCCAGCAGGGGGCGCATGTACGAGCAGTACTTC. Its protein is CASRGRMYEQYF.